One and the same sample provided the 8 T cell receptor beta chains below, sequenced in a study of T cells in Graves' hyperthyroidism and ophthalmopathy. The source material, RNA transcripts, was used to amplify TCR beta CDR3 regions. The HTBI primer set drove a first-round RT-PCR of the TCR CDR3. TCRdb redid the calling of the multiplex PCR reads with MiXCR, one entry per CDR3 protein. This table holds about 660,000 distinct CDR3 sequences, over 40% found once. Sequenced input: peripheral blood or thyroid tissue (not recorded which). Source of these receptors: an adult man with Graves' disease, either hyperthyroidism or ophthalmopathy (not recorded which).

This clonotype was counted between two and nine times. The chain has TRBV2 and TRBJ1-5; 8 bases match TRBD1. J gave up 4 bases and V 5 bases, and 4 bases lay outside the gene matches. Germline V gives CDR1 SNHLY, CDR2 FYNNEI. This CDR3 spans 14 amino acids. DNA of the CDR3: TGTGCCAGCAGTCAGGGGGCGCGAAATCAGCCCCAGCATTTT. Protein: CASSQGARNQPQHF.

V and J are TRBV11-1 and TRBJ1-2, with D tentatively TRBD1 (5 bases). The germline V gene has CDR1 SGHAT and CDR2 FQDESV (reference sequence). The CDR3 is 14 amino acids. The V end lost 5 bases, the J end lost 3 bases, and 13 bases lay between the germline ends. The CDR3 spells CASSPRGRYYGYTF. In DNA form, the CDR3 reads TGTGCCAGCAGCCCTCGGGGCAGGTACTATGGCTACACCTTC.

The chain combines TRBV7-2 with TRBJ1-3; D gene unclear. This CDR3 region has 13 residues. V lost 6 bases and J 4 bases, leaving 10 bases between the germline ends. Germline CDR1 reads SGHTA; CDR2 reads FQGNSA. The CDR3 sequence: CASSRDNGNTIYF. The CDR3 region has the DNA TGTGCCAGCAGTCGCGATAACGGAAACACCATATATTTT.

This clonotype was recorded a few times. The chain has TRBV10-3 and TRBJ1-1; a possible D gene is TRBD1 (6 bases). V was clipped by 5 bases and J by 4 bases, with 29 bases between them. The CDR3 has 19 residues. Per germline, CDR1 ENHRY and CDR2 SYGVKD. CDR3 amino acids: CAISRTPSGIGGRGTEAFF. The CDR3 coding sequence is TGTGCCATCAGTCGTACTCCCTCTGGGATTGGGGGCAGGGGCACTGAAGCTTTCTTT.

This clonotype was recorded at least ten times. This chain uses TRBV20-1 with TRBJ1-2, with a possible D match to TRBD1 (6 bases). This CDR3 spans 13 amino acids. Germline V gene data show CDR1 as DFQATT and CDR2 as SNEGSKA (reference sequence). Trimming removed 1 base from V and 3 bases from J, with 9 bases in between. The CDR3 nucleotides read TGCAGTGCTAGAGTCGCAGGGGACTATGGCTACACCTTC. Encoded protein: CSARVAGDYGYTF.

The chain has TRBV10-3 and TRBJ1-3; TRBD1 matches 11 bases. J lost 2 bases, V lost 2 bases, and 2 bases had no gene match. The length of the CDR3 is 16 residues. Germline CDR1 is ENHRY and CDR2 is SYGVKD. The CDR3 DNA follows: TGTGCCATCAGTGAGGAGGACAGGGGGCCTGGAAACACCATATATTTT. It codes for CAISEEDRGPGNTIYF.

This clonotype was counted at least ten times. The rearrangement uses TRBV5-1 and TRBJ1-2; D not resolved. CDR1 SGHRS and CDR2 YFSETQ come from the germline V gene. V lost 0 bases to trimming and J lost 5 bases, with 8 bases between them. The length of the CDR3 is 13 residues. Here the CDR3 reads CASSLADGYGYTF. The DNA for the CDR3 is TGCGCCAGCAGCTTGGCCGACGGTTATGGCTACACCTTC.

In this sample, this clonotype turned up many times. The chain carries TRBV6-5 and TRBJ1-5, with TRBD1 identical over 8 bases. This CDR3 has 14 residues. The germline gives CDR1 MNHEY, CDR2 SVGAGI. V gave up 4 bases and J gave up 6 bases; unmatched junction bases: 5. The CDR3 DNA reads as TGTGCCAGCAGTTCCACAGGGGGACGTCAGCCCCAGCATTTT. This translates into CASSSTGGRQPQHF.